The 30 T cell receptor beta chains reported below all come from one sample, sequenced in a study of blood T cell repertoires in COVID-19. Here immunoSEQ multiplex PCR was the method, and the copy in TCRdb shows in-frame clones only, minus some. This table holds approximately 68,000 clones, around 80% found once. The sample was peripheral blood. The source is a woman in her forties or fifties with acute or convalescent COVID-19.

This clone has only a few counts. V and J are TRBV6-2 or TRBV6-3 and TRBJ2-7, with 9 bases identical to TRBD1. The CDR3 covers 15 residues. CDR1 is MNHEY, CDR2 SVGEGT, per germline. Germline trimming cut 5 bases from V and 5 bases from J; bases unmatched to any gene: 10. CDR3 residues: CASSTPGTGSDEQYF. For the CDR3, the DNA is TGTGCCAGCAGTACCCCCGGGACAGGGTCCGACGAGCAGTACTTC.

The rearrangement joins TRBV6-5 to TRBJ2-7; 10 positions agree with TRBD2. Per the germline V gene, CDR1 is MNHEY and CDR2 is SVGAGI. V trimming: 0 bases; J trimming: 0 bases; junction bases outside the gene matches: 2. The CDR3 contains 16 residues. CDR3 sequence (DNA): TGTGCCAGCAGTTACTCCCCTAGCGGGAGCTCCTACGAGCAGTACTTC. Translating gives CASSYSPSGSSYEQYF.

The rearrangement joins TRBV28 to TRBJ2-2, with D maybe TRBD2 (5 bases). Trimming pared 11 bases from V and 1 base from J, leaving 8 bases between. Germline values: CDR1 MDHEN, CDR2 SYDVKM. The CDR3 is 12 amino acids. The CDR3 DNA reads TGTGCCGCCGGGGAGAACACCGGGGAGCTGTTTTTT. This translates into CAAGENTGELFF.

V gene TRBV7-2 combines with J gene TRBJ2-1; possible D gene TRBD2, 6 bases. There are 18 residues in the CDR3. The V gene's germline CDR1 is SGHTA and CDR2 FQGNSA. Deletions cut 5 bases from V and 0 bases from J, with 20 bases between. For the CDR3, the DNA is TGTGCCAGCAGCGAGATGCCGGAGGGCCCAGTCTCCTACAATGAGCAGTTCTTC. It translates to CASSEMPEGPVSYNEQFF.

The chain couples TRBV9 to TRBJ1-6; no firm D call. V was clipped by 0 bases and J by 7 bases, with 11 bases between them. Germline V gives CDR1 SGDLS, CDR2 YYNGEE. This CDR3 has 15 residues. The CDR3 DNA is TGTGCCAGCAGCGTAGACGCGGCGGGCAATTCACCCCTCCACTTT. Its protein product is CASSVDAAGNSPLHF.

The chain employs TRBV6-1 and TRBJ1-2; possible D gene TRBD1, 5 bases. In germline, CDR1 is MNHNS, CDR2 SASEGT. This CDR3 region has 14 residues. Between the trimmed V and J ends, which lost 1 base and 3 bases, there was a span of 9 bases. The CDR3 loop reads CASSEGGTDYGYTF. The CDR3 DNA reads TGTGCCAGCAGTGAAGGGGGGACTGACTATGGCTACACCTTC.

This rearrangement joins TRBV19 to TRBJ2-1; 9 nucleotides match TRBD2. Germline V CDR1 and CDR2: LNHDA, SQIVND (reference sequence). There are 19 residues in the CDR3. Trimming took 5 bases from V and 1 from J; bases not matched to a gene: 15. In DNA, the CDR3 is TGTGCCAGTAGTCGGGGAGGCGGGAGGGCCGGCCTATCCTACAATGAGCAGTTCTTC. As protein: CASSRGGGRAGLSYNEQFF.

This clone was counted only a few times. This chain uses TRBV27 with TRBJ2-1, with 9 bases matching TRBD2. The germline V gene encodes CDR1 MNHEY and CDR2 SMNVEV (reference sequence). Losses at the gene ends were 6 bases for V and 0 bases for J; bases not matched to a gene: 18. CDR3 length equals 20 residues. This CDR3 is CASRHSPGSGSLSSYNEQFF. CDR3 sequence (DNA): TGTGCCAGCAGACACTCCCCTGGTAGCGGGAGTTTAAGCTCCTACAATGAGCAGTTCTTC.

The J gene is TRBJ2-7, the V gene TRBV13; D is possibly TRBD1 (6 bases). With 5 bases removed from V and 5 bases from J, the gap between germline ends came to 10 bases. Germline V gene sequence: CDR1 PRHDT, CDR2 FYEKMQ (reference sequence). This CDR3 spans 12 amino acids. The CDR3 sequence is CASSLRGNEQYF. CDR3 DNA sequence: TGTGCCAGCAGCCTAAGGGGGAACGAGCAGTACTTC.

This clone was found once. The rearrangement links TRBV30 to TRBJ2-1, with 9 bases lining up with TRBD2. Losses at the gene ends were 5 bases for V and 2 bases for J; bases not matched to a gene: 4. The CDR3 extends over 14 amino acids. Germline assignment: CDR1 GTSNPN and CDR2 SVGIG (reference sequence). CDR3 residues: CAWGLASAYNEQFF. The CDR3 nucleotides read TGTGCCTGGGGACTAGCGTCCGCCTACAATGAGCAGTTCTTC.

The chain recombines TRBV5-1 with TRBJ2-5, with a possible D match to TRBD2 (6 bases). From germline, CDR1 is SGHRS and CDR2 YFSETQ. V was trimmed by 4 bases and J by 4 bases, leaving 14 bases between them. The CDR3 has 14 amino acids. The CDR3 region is CASSPEGDLETQYF. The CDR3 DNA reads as TGCGCCAGCAGCCCGGAGGGCGACCTAGAGACCCAGTACTTC.

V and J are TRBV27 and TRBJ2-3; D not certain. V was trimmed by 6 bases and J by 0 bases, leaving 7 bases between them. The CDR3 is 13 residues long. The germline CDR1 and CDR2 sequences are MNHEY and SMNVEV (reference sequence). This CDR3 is CASRLPSTDTQYF. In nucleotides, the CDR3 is TGTGCCAGCAGACTTCCTAGCACAGATACGCAGTATTTT.

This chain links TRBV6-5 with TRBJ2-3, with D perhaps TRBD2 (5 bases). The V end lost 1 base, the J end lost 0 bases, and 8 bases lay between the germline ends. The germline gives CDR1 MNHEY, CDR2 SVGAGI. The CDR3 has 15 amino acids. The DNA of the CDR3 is TGTGCCAGCAGTTACTTCGGGGAAAGCACAGATACGCAGTATTTT. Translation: CASSYFGESTDTQYF.

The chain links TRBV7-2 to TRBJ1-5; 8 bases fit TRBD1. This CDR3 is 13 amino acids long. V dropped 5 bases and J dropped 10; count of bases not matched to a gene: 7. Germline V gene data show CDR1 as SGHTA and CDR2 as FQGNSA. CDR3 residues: CASSERTGLPQHF. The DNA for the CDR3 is TGTGCCAGCAGCGAGCGGACAGGGCTACCCCAGCATTTT.

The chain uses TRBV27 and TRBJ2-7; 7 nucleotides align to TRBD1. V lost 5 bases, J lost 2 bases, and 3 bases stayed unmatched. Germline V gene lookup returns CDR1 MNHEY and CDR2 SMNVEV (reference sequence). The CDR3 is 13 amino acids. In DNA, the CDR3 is TGTGCCAGCAGTCCTGACAGGGCCTACGAGCAGTACTTC. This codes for CASSPDRAYEQYF.

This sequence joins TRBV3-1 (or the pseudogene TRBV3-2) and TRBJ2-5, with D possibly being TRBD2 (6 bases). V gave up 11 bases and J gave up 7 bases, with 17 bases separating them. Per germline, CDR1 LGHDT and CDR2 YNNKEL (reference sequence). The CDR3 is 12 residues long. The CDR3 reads CAWESRGGTQYF. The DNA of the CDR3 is TGTGCCTGGGAATCTAGGGGAGGGACCCAGTACTTC.

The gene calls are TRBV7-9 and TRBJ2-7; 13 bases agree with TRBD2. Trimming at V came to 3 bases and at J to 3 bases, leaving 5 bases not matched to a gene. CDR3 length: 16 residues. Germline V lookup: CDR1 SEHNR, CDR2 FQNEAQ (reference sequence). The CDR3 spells CASSFGLAGDFYEQYF. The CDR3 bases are TGTGCCAGCAGCTTCGGACTAGCGGGAGACTTCTACGAGCAGTACTTC.

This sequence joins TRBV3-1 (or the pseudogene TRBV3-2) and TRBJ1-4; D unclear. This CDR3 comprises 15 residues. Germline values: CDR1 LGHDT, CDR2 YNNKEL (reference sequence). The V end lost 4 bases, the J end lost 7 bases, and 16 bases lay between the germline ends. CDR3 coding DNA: TGTGCCAGCAGCCGCCGGCTGGGAGAGGGTGAAAAACTGTTTTTT. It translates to CASSRRLGEGEKLFF.

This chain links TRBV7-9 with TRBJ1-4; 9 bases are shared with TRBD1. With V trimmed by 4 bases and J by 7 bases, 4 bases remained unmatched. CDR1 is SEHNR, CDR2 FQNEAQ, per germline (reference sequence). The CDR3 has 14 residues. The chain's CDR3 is CASSSGQGGEKLFF. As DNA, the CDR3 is TGTGCCAGCAGCTCGGGACAGGGTGGTGAAAAACTGTTTTTT.

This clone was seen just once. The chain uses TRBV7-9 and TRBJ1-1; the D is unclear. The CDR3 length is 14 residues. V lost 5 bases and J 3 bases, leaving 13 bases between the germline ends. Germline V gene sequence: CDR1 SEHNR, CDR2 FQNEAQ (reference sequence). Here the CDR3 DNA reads TGTGCCAGCAGCGAGAGCGGGAGTTACACTGAAGCTTTCTTT. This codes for CASSESGSYTEAFF.

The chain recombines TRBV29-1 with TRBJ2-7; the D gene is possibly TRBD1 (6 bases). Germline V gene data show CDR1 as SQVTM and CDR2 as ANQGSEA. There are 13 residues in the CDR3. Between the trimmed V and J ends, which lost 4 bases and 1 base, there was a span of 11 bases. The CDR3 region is CSVGGDISYEQYF. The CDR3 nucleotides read TGCAGCGTTGGTGGGGACATATCCTACGAGCAGTACTTC.

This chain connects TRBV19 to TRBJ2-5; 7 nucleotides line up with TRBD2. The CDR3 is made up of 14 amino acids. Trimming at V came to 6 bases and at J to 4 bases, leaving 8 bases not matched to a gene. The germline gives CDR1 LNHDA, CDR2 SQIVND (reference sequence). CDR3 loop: CASSTGGGVETQYF. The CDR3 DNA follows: TGTGCCAGTAGCACTGGGGGAGGGGTAGAGACCCAGTACTTC.

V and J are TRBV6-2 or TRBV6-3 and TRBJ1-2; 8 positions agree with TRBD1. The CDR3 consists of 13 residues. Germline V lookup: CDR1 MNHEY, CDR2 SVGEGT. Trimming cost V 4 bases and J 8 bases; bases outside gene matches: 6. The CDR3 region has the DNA TGTGCCAGCAGTTCGACAGGGGCCGTCGGCTACACCTTC. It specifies CASSSTGAVGYTF.

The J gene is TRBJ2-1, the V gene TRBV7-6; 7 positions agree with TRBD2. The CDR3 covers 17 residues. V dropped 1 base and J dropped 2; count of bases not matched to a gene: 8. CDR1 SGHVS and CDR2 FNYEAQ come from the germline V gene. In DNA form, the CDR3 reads TGTGCCAGCAGCTTAGGGAGTTTTGGACTAGCCTACAATGAGCAGTTCTTC. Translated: CASSLGSFGLAYNEQFF. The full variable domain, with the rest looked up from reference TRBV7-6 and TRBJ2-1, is GAGVSQSPRYKVTKRGQDVALRCDPISGHVSLYWYRQALGQGPEFLTYFNYEAQQDKSGLPNDRFSAERPEGSISTLTIQRTEQRDSAMYRCASSLGSFGLAYNEQFFGPGTRLTVL.

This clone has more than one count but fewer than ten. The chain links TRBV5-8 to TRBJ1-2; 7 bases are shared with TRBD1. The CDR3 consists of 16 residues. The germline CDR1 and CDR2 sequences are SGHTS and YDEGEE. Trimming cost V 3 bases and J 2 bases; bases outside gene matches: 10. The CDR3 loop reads CASSSKSGRGNYGYTF. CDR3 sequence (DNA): TGTGCCAGCAGCTCCAAGTCGGGCAGGGGGAACTATGGCTACACCTTC.

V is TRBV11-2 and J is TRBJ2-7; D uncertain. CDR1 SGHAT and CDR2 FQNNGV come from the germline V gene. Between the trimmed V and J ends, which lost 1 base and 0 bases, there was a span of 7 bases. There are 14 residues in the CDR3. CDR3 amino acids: CASSLVQSSYEQYF. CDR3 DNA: TGTGCCAGCAGCTTAGTACAGAGCTCCTACGAGCAGTACTTC.

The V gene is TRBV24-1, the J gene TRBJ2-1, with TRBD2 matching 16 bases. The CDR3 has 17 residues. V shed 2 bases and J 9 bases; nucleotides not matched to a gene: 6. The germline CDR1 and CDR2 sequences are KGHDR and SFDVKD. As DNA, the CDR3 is TGTGCCACCAGTGATTGGGGGACTAGCGGGAGGGCCACTGAGCAGTTCTTC. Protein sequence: CATSDWGTSGRATEQFF.

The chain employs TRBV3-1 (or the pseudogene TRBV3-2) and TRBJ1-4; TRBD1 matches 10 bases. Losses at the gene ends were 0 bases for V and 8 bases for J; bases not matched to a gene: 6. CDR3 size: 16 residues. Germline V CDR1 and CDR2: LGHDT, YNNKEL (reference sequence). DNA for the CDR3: TGTGCCAGCAGCCAAGAGAGGACAGGGGGTTCGGAAAAACTGTTTTTT. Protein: CASSQERTGGSEKLFF.

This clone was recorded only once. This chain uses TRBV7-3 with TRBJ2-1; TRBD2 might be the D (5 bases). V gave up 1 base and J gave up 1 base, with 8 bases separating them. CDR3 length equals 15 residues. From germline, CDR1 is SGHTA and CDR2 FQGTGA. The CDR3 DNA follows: TGTGCCAGCAGCTTAAACCTAGCTTCCTACAATGAGCAGTTCTTC. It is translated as CASSLNLASYNEQFF.

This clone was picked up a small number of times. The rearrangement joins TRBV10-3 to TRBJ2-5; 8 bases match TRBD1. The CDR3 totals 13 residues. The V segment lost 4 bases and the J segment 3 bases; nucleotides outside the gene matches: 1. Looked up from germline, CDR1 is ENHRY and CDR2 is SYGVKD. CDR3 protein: CAISGTGKETQYF. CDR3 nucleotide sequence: TGTGCCATCAGTGGGACAGGGAAAGAGACCCAGTACTTC.